This T cell receptor (beta chain) derives from a study of T-cell reconstitution after alpha-beta-depleted transplantation in children. The CDR3 runs 16 residues. Trimming removed 4 bases from V and 1 base from J; junction bases left unmatched: 9. CDR1 is SGDLS and CDR2 is YYNGEE in the germline V gene. It was with unique molecular identifiers that the TCRbeta library was prepared. MiXCR was run by TCRdb on the PCR reads, yielding one entry per CDR3 protein. The data contain more than 40,000 distinct CDR3 sequences, around half of them singletons. Study-wide points: Newly produced T cells mostly accounted for T-cell counts and diversity one year post-transplant.

This clonotype appeared a few times. The antigen is undetermined. This sequence originates from a boy less than two years old with SCID, due to receive a stem cell transplant. The V gene is TRBV9, the J gene TRBJ1-2; 8 nucleotides line up with TRBD1. The sequences come from peripheral blood, collected before TCRalphabeta/CD19-depleted stem cell transplant. The chain's CDR3 is CASSTGQGVNNYGYTF. The CDR3 DNA follows: TGTGCCAGCAGCACCGGACAGGGAGTCAATAACTATGGCTACACCTTC.